This T cell receptor (beta chain) originates from a study of T cells in Graves' hyperthyroidism and ophthalmopathy. Study outcomes and limitations: Blood shared most expanded thyroid clonotypes above 0.001.

Germline CDR1 reads MGHDK; CDR2 reads SYGVNS. The CDR3 covers 14 residues. With 6 bases clipped from V and 6 bases from J, the junction kept 6 bases outside the gene matches. The CDR3 regions of TCR beta were amplified from RNA transcripts. Carried out on the TCR CDR3, a first-round RT-PCR used the HTBI primer set. TCRdb recomputed calls from the multiplex PCR reads with MiXCR, one row per CDR3 protein. This sample carries hundreds of thousands of distinct CDR3 sequences, roughly 40% of them seen once, and the ten largest clones take 8% to 9%. Stable disease denoted Graves' hyperthyroidism without ophthalmopathy progression within 18 months. Investigators excluded patients with uncontrolled infection, other autoimmune disease, pregnancy or lactation. Using 10 ml of fresh peripheral blood, PBMCs were prepared. A remark on this clonotype: Its antigen is currently unknown.

The chain links TRBV25-1 to TRBJ1-3; the match to TRBD1 covers 9 bases. The sequenced sample was blood. The TCR sequence derives from a man between 18 and 35 years old with Graves' hyperthyroidism. CDR3 bases: TGTGCCAGCAGCTCCGGGACAGGGTTAAACACCATATATTTT. It is translated as CASSSGTGLNTIYF.